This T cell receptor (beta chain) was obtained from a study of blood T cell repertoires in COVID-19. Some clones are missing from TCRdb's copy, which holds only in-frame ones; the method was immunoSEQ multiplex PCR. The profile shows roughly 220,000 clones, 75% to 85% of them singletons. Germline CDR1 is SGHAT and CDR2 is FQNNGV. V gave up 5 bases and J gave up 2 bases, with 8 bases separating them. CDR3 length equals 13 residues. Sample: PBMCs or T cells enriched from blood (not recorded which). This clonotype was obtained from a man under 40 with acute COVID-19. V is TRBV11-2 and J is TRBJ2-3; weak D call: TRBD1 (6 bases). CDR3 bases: TGTGCCAGCAGCCGACAGGTCACAGATACGCAGTATTTT. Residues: CASSRQVTDTQYF. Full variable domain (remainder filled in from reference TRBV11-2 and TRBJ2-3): EAGVAQSPRYKIIEKRQSVAFWCNPISGHATLYWYQQILGQGPKLLIQFQNNGVVDDSQLPKDRFSAERLKGVDSTLKIQPAKLEDSAVYLCASSRQVTDTQYFGPGTRLTVL.